The 22 T cell receptor beta chains below were found in one sample sequenced in a study of identical twins (dated by TCRdb to the mid-2010s). Library method: 5' RACE. These reads were obtained on an Illumina HiSeq 2000. The public reads were reanalyzed by TCRdb: fastp trimming at Q25, MiXCR alignment, in-frame beta chains only. When rows share a CDR3 protein, they turn into one entry using the most common DNA and genes. The sample contains 500,000 to 650,000 distinct CDR3 sequences, around 22% of them found a single time. The ten top clones hold about 0.5% of the sample. The same specimen was also included in a second study, on yellow fever vaccine responses in identical twins.

The sequenced sample was CD4+ T cells sorted from blood. The receptors originated from a woman aged 18-29 years in good health.

This chain joins TRBV19 and TRBJ2-1; 10 bases agree with TRBD2. Germline CDR1 is LNHDA and CDR2 is SQIVND (reference sequence). V lost 0 bases to trimming and J lost 1 base; unmatched junction nucleotides: 9. This CDR3 has 19 residues. CDR3 DNA sequence: TGTGCCAGTAGTATAGATCTATTTACTAGCGGGATTTCCTACAATGAGCAGTTCTTC. Protein product: CASSIDLFTSGISYNEQFF. Full variable domain (outside the CDR3, taken from reference TRBV19 and TRBJ2-1): DGGITQSPKYLFRKEGQNVTLSCEQNLNHDAMYWYRQDPGQGLRLIYYSQIVNDFQKGDIAEGYSVSREKKESFPLTVTSAQKNPTAFYLCASSIDLFTSGISYNEQFFGPGTRLTVL.

This clonotype was picked up a small number of times. This chain joins TRBV12-3 or TRBV12-4 and TRBJ2-5, with 8 bases that match TRBD1. The CDR3 is 14 residues long. Trimming at V came to 6 bases and at J to 4 bases, leaving 7 bases not matched to a gene. For the CDR3, the DNA is TGTGCCAGCAGGATTGGACAGGGTGGAGAGACCCAGTACTTC. Translation gives CASRIGQGGETQYF.

V and J are TRBV12-3 or TRBV12-4 and TRBJ1-2; 11 bases match TRBD1. With 5 bases clipped from V and 4 bases from J, the junction kept 6 bases outside the gene matches. The CDR3 consists of 15 residues. The DNA for the CDR3 is TGTGCCAGCAGTCAGGGGACAGGGGGAAGCTATGGCTACACCTTC. It is translated as CASSQGTGGSYGYTF.

The V and J genes are TRBV20-1 and TRBJ2-1, with TRBD2 matching over 7 bases. J gave up 7 bases and V 3 bases, and 6 bases lay outside the gene matches. Per the germline V gene, CDR1 is DFQATT and CDR2 is SNEGSKA (reference sequence). The CDR3 runs 13 residues. The CDR3: CSASTWGGNEQFF. The CDR3 coding sequence is TGCAGTGCTAGCACCTGGGGGGGTAATGAGCAGTTCTTC.

The chain recombines TRBV24-1 with TRBJ2-1; 10 bases are a match to TRBD1. CDR1 and CDR2 from the germline V gene are KGHDR and SFDVKD. The CDR3 consists of 16 residues. V lost 5 bases, J lost 2 bases, and 5 bases stayed unmatched. CDR3 sequence reads: CATSGGTGATYNEQFF. The DNA for the CDR3 is TGTGCCACCAGTGGTGGGACAGGGGCCACCTACAATGAGCAGTTCTTC.

This clonotype was counted many times. V usage is TRBV6-5 and J usage is TRBJ1-2; a weak D match, TRBD1 (5 bases). CDR3 length: 17 amino acids. Germline V gene data show CDR1 as MNHEY and CDR2 as SVGAGI. Trimming shortened V by 0 bases and J by 2 bases, and 16 bases separated the two germline ends. CDR3 DNA: TGTGCCAGCAGTTACTCTATCCGCTCGACAGCAAACTATGGCTACACCTTC. Translation: CASSYSIRSTANYGYTF.

V gene TRBV5-1 combines with J gene TRBJ2-5, with 8 bases identical to TRBD2. The V gene end was trimmed by 0 bases and the J gene end by 5 bases; junction bases not matched to a gene: 6. The CDR3 consists of 15 residues. Germline V gives CDR1 SGHRS, CDR2 YFSETQ. This chain's CDR3 is CASSLAGGPGETQYF. The CDR3 DNA is TGCGCCAGCAGCTTGGCGGGAGGGCCGGGTGAGACCCAGTACTTC.

The chain uses TRBV5-1 and TRBJ2-1; D uncertain. Germline values: CDR1 SGHRS, CDR2 YFSETQ. V was cut by 2 bases and J by 3 bases, with 15 bases left in between. The CDR3 loop spans 16 amino acids. CDR3 sequence (DNA): TGCGCCAGCAGCTTAAACCATCAGGTGCACTACAATGAGCAGTTCTTC. It encodes CASSLNHQVHYNEQFF. Looking up the rest from reference TRBV5-1 and TRBJ2-1 gives the full variable domain: KAGVTQTPRYLIKTRGQQVTLSCSPISGHRSVSWYQQTPGQGLQFLFEYFSETQRNKGNFPGRFSGRQFSNSRSEMNVSTLELGDSALYLCASSLNHQVHYNEQFFGPGTRLTVL.

The chain joins TRBV27 to TRBJ2-5; a weak D match, TRBD1 (6 bases). CDR1 and CDR2 from the germline V gene are MNHEY and SMNVEV (reference sequence). The V end lost 2 bases, the J end lost 4 bases, and 14 bases lay between the germline ends. The CDR3 has 15 residues. The CDR3 coding sequence is TGTGCCAGCAGTTTAAAGCCCCAGGGGAGAGAGACCCAGTACTTC. Translating it yields CASSLKPQGRETQYF.

The V call is TRBV11-2, the J call TRBJ2-1; D may be TRBD1 or TRBD2 (7 bases each). The ends were cut back, 6 bases at V and 0 bases at J, with 15 bases in the middle. CDR1 is SGHAT, CDR2 FQNNGV, per germline. CDR3 length equals 16 residues. CDR3 sequence reads: CASRIPGGGSYNEQFF. CDR3 nucleotides: TGTGCCAGCAGGATACCAGGGGGGGGCTCCTACAATGAGCAGTTCTTC.

This clonotype was counted between two and nine times. This rearrangement joins TRBV20-1 to TRBJ2-7; 11 bases are a match to TRBD2. Germline V gene lookup returns CDR1 DFQATT and CDR2 SNEGSKA (reference sequence). V was pared by 0 bases and J by 2 bases, with 9 bases of the junction left unmatched. This CDR3 is built from 17 residues. The CDR3 here is CSARDDASGRTAYEQYF. CDR3 DNA: TGCAGTGCTAGAGATGATGCTAGCGGGAGGACCGCCTACGAGCAGTACTTC.

The chain combines TRBV28 with TRBJ2-7; 9 nucleotides match TRBD1. Looked up from germline, CDR1 is MDHEN and CDR2 is SYDVKM. Trimming took 4 bases from V and 3 from J; bases not matched to a gene: 10. The CDR3 has 16 residues. The CDR3 nucleotides are TGTGCCAGCAGTTCTCCTCCCGGGACAGGGAACTACGAGCAGTACGTC. Translating it yields CASSSPPGTGNYEQYV.

This clonotype came up a few times. V is TRBV20-1 and J is TRBJ1-4; maybe TRBD1 (5 bases). Trimming removed 4 bases at V and 2 bases at J, with 8 bases between. Germline CDR1 reads DFQATT; CDR2 reads SNEGSKA (reference sequence). The CDR3 contains 13 residues. Here the CDR3 reads CSATRQTNEKLFF. The CDR3 nucleotides are TGCAGTGCTACAAGACAGACTAATGAAAAACTGTTTTTT.

Note on this clonotype: Mismatch with germline at one junction end may stem from a read error. V is TRBV5-8 and J is TRBJ2-1, with 7 bases lining up with TRBD2. Germline CDR1 reads SGHTS; CDR2 reads YDEGEE. This CDR3 is 13 amino acids long. DNA for the CDR3: TGTTCCAGCAGCTTTTTTGGGGGGGACGTGCAGTTCTTC. Residues: CSSSFFGGDVQFF. Combining the CDR3 with reference TRBV5-8 and TRBJ2-1 gives the whole variable domain EAGVTQSPTHLIKTRGQQATLRCSPISGHTSVYWYQQALGLGLQFLLWYDEGEERNRGNFPPRFSGRQFPNYSSELNVNALELEDSALYLCSSSFFGGDVQFFGPGTRLTVL.

This chain links TRBV9 with TRBJ2-7; TRBD2 matches 14 bases. Germline CDR1 is SGDLS and CDR2 is YYNGEE. Trimming took 2 bases from V and 2 from J; bases not matched to a gene: 3. The CDR3 extends over 16 amino acids. CDR3: CASSVGLAGETYEQYF. The CDR3 DNA sequence: TGTGCCAGCAGCGTGGGACTAGCGGGAGAGACCTACGAGCAGTACTTC.

This clonotype was seen only a few times. The chain is built from TRBV24-1 and TRBJ2-1; D not certain. V was shortened by 6 bases and J by 0 bases, with 8 bases between the two germline ends. The CDR3 runs 14 residues. Per the germline V gene, CDR1 is KGHDR and CDR2 is SFDVKD. This CDR3 reads CATSLRGSYNEQFF. The CDR3 DNA is TGTGCCACCAGTCTCCGCGGCTCCTACAATGAGCAGTTCTTC.

J is TRBJ2-2 and V is TRBV2; possible D gene TRBD1, 5 bases. The germline V gene has CDR1 SNHLY and CDR2 FYNNEI. V shed 6 bases and J shed 4 bases, with 12 bases lying between them. The CDR3 extends over 14 amino acids. For the CDR3, the DNA is TGTGCCAGCAGACCCTTAGACAGCACCGGGGAGCTGTTTTTT. This codes for CASRPLDSTGELFF.

This clonotype was observed a handful of times. This chain joins TRBV10-3 and TRBJ2-1; D is undetermined. The CDR3 consists of 11 residues. Trimming stripped 7 bases from V and 7 bases from J, with 8 bases between. Per germline, CDR1 ENHRY and CDR2 SYGVKD. The CDR3 DNA reads TGTGCCATCACTGATTGGAATGAGCAGTTCTTC. Protein product: CAITDWNEQFF.

The chain couples TRBV6-5 to TRBJ1-6; D unclear. The length of the CDR3 is 11 residues. The V gene's germline CDR1 is MNHEY and CDR2 SVGAGI. Trimming shortened V by 8 bases and J by 9 bases, and 8 bases separated the two germline ends. The CDR3 DNA reads as TGTGCCAGCGGTCGGGTTTCACCCCTCCACTTT. It translates to CASGRVSPLHF.

This clonotype was counted a few times. The rearrangement links TRBV20-1 to TRBJ2-2, with 7 bases lining up with TRBD1. V dropped 3 bases and J dropped 5; count of bases not matched to a gene: 9. The germline gives CDR1 DFQATT, CDR2 SNEGSKA (reference sequence). The CDR3 consists of 15 residues. Here the CDR3 DNA reads TGCAGTGCTAGTCCTCGGGACAGTAGGACCGGGGAGCTGTTTTTT. Its protein is CSASPRDSRTGELFF.

The chain recombines TRBV4-1 with TRBJ1-6; D ambiguous. V shed 0 bases and J shed 7 bases, with 13 bases lying between them. This CDR3 comprises 16 residues. CDR1 is MGHRA and CDR2 is YSYEKL in the germline V gene. The CDR3 DNA follows: TGCGCCAGCAGCCAAGAAGAGTCAGCTCGGAATTCACCCCTCCACTTT. Translation gives CASSQEESARNSPLHF.

Only a few counts were recorded for this clonotype. The V and J genes are TRBV5-1 and TRBJ2-7; 8 nucleotides line up with TRBD1. The CDR3 has 14 amino acids. Germline V gene lookup returns CDR1 SGHRS and CDR2 YFSETQ. The V segment lost 5 bases and the J segment 3 bases; nucleotides outside the gene matches: 7. The CDR3: CASRPGQGNYEQYF. The CDR3 bases are TGCGCCAGCAGACCTGGACAGGGTAACTACGAGCAGTACTTC. The full variable domain, with the rest looked up from reference TRBV5-1 and TRBJ2-7, is KAGVTQTPRYLIKTRGQQVTLSCSPISGHRSVSWYQQTPGQGLQFLFEYFSETQRNKGNFPGRFSGRQFSNSRSEMNVSTLELGDSALYLCASRPGQGNYEQYFGPGTRLTVT.